The 8 T cell receptor beta chains presented below share a single source sample, sequenced in a study of cytotoxic CD8 clonotypes in ibrutinib-treated CLL. Clones were sequenced by immunoSEQ multiplex PCR, and TCRdb holds only the in-frame ones, with some missing. The sample records about 330,000 clones, roughly 67% being singletons. Sequenced here: PBMCs, sampled after 36 months of ibrutinib treatment. The source of these receptors is a human donor with chronic lymphocytic leukemia.

The chain has TRBV2 and TRBJ2-5; tentative D call: TRBD1 (6 bases). V was cut by 6 bases and J by 1 base, with 9 bases left in between. The germline V gene encodes CDR1 SNHLY and CDR2 FYNNEI. This CDR3 region has 13 residues. This CDR3 reads CASRYRVQETQYF. CDR3 nucleotides: TGTGCCAGCAGGTACAGGGTCCAAGAGACCCAGTACTTC. The variable domain in full, completed from reference TRBV2 and TRBJ2-5, reads EPEVTQTPSHQVTQMGQEVILRCVPISNHLYFYWYRQILGQKVEFLVSFYNNEISEKSEIFDDQFSVERPDGSNFTLKIRSTKLEDSAMYFCASRYRVQETQYFGPGTRLLVL.

The CDR3 region is CASSVGLAGSTDTQYF. CDR3 nucleotides: TGCGCCAGCAGCGTCGGACTAGCGGGGAGCACAGATACGCAGTATTTT. The chain couples TRBV5-1 to TRBJ2-3; 12 positions agree with TRBD2. Trimming at V came to 4 bases and at J to 0 bases, leaving 3 bases not matched to a gene. CDR1 is SGHRS, CDR2 YFSETQ, per germline. The CDR3 is made up of 16 amino acids.

Details on this clone: The junction departs from the called germline gene at one end, perhaps through a read error. The chain has TRBV28 and TRBJ1-5; D remains unclear. The CDR3 spans 14 residues. Germline CDR1 MDHEN, CDR2 SYDVKM. Here the CDR3 DNA reads TGTGCCACCAGTTTTGGGCAGATAAATCAGCCCCAGCATTTT. This sequence encodes CATSFGQINQPQHF. Full variable domain (rest looked up from reference TRBV28 and TRBJ1-5): DVKVTQSSRYLVKRTGEKVFLECVQDMDHENMFWYRQDPGLGLRLIYFSYDVKMKEKGDIPEGYSVSREKKERFSLILESASTNQTSMYLCATSFGQINQPQHFGDGTRLSIL.

J is TRBJ2-1 and V is TRBV9; 10 bases are a match to TRBD2. The germline V gene encodes CDR1 SGDLS and CDR2 YYNGEE. The ends lost 0 bases at V and 2 bases at J; junction bases unmatched: 11. The CDR3 runs 19 residues. The CDR3 here is CASSVVGSGGADPYNEQFF. The CDR3 bases are TGTGCCAGCAGCGTAGTTGGGAGCGGGGGGGCCGATCCCTACAATGAGCAGTTCTTC.

The rearrangement links TRBV7-9 to TRBJ2-5, with 8 bases lining up with TRBD1. CDR1 and CDR2 from the germline V gene are SEHNR and FQNEAQ (reference sequence). V shed 9 bases and J 5 bases; nucleotides not matched to a gene: 8. The CDR3 is made up of 13 amino acids. CDR3 DNA: TGTGCCAGTAGGGGCAGGGGGCATGAGACCCAGTACTTC. Translation gives CASRGRGHETQYF.

The sample holds a few counts of this clone. The chain links TRBV5-1 to TRBJ1-1; D remains unclear. Trimming shortened V by 1 base and J by 2 bases, and 12 bases separated the two germline ends. The CDR3 is 15 amino acids. Germline assignment: CDR1 SGHRS and CDR2 YFSETQ. This CDR3 is CASSLFVGANTEAFF. DNA for the CDR3: TGCGCCAGCAGCTTGTTCGTGGGAGCCAACACTGAAGCTTTCTTT.

The chain combines TRBV6-6 with TRBJ1-5; 7 nucleotides match TRBD1. There are 15 residues in the CDR3. The V and J ends lost 6 bases and 6 bases, in that order; junction bases with no gene match: 11. Germline CDR1 MNHNY, CDR2 SVGAGI (reference sequence). The CDR3 sequence: CASREPTGLGQPQHF. The CDR3 bases are TGTGCCAGCAGAGAACCGACAGGGTTAGGTCAGCCCCAGCATTTT.

This clone was detected once. This chain joins TRBV5-5 and TRBJ2-5; D remains ambiguous. Trimming took 4 bases from V and 1 from J, leaving 11 bases between them. Germline values: CDR1 SGHKS, CDR2 YYEKEE (reference sequence). The CDR3 sequence is 14 residues long. In DNA, the CDR3 is TGTGCCAGCAGCAAGATAAGGCCCCAAGAGACCCAGTACTTC. Translated, it gives CASSKIRPQETQYF.